These 23 T cell receptor beta chains share one sample of origin, sequenced in a study of cytomegalovirus exposure and HLA in healthy donors. 60 Vbeta and 13 Jbeta primers were used in PCR. Libraries were prepared by immunoSEQ multiplex PCR; TCRdb keeps only in-frame clonotypes and omits some of them. The table for this sample gives fewer than 40,000 clones. The sample comprised PBMCs. These receptor sequences come from a woman aged 40 to 49 in good health and CMV-seropositive.

Considering frequency, this clone is medium-sized. This chain joins TRBV29-1 and TRBJ1-1; no reliable D call. CDR3 length equals 13 residues. V was cut by 7 bases and J by 4 bases, with 16 bases left in between. Per the germline V gene, CDR1 is SQVTM and CDR2 is ANQGSEA. The CDR3 reads CSGRADFGTEAFF. The CDR3 nucleotides read TGCAGCGGGAGGGCAGATTTCGGCACTGAAGCTTTCTTT.

The J gene is TRBJ2-2, the V gene TRBV6-4; D gene uncertain. Germline CDR1 is MRHNA and CDR2 is SNTAGT. V was pared by 6 bases and J by 6 bases, with 11 bases between. The CDR3 is 13 amino acids. The CDR3 coding sequence is TGTGCCAGCAGCCCCGAGATAGCCGGGGAGCTGTTTTTT. This translates into CASSPEIAGELFF.

This chain links TRBV4-1 with TRBJ1-4; D gene uncertain. V was trimmed by 1 base and J by 8 bases, leaving 11 bases between them. The CDR3 runs to 14 residues. Per germline, CDR1 MGHRA and CDR2 YSYEKL. The DNA of the CDR3 is TGCGCCAGCAGCCAAGGACTAGCAGGAGAAAAACTGTTTTTT. This sequence encodes CASSQGLAGEKLFF.

The V gene is TRBV30, the J gene TRBJ1-5; TRBD1 matches 9 bases. Germline V gene data show CDR1 as GTSNPN and CDR2 as SVGIG (reference sequence). The CDR3 consists of 20 residues. The V and J ends lost 2 bases and 2 bases, in that order; junction bases with no gene match: 19. CDR3 coding DNA: TGTGCCTGGAGTCCCTCCTTACCCGGGACAGGGAGGATCGGCAATCAGCCCCAGCATTTT. Translation: CAWSPSLPGTGRIGNQPQHF.

This rearrangement joins TRBV27 to TRBJ1-1; the D is unclear. The germline V and J ends were trimmed by 0 bases and 10 bases, with 12 bases remaining between them. The germline CDR1 and CDR2 sequences are MNHEY and SMNVEV (reference sequence). The CDR3 covers 13 residues. The CDR3 reads CASSLSRTKLAFF. In DNA, the CDR3 is TGTGCCAGCAGTTTATCAAGAACCAAGCTAGCTTTCTTT.

This sequence joins TRBV7-6 and TRBJ1-2, with TRBD1 matching 9 bases. The J segment lost 5 bases and the V segment lost 5 bases, leaving 9 bases of the junction unmatched. Germline V CDR1 and CDR2: SGHVS, FNYEAQ. The CDR3 is made up of 15 amino acids. The CDR3: CASSPLGQGRYGYTF. DNA of the CDR3: TGTGCCAGCAGCCCACTTGGACAGGGGCGATATGGCTACACCTTC.

V and J are TRBV4-1 and TRBJ1-5; D ambiguous. CDR1 MGHRA and CDR2 YSYEKL come from the germline V gene. Trimming took 1 base from V and 6 from J, leaving 7 bases between them. This CDR3 contains 13 residues. CDR3 sequence (DNA): TGCGCCAGCAGCCAAGCGAGAGGTCAGCCCCAGCATTTT. Translation: CASSQARGQPQHF.

V and J are TRBV30 and TRBJ2-5; TRBD1 agrees at 11 bases. The germline V gene encodes CDR1 GTSNPN and CDR2 SVGIG (reference sequence). Unmatched junction bases numbered 10, after V lost 5 bases and J lost 5 bases. This CDR3 spans 15 amino acids. This CDR3 reads CAWGQGASIRETQYF. The CDR3 nucleotides are TGTGCCTGGGGACAGGGGGCGTCAATTCGGGAGACCCAGTACTTC.

The V call is TRBV28, the J call TRBJ1-5; a possible D gene is TRBD1 (5 bases). Germline V gene data show CDR1 as MDHEN and CDR2 as SYDVKM. The CDR3 is made up of 15 amino acids. The V end was cut by 6 bases, the J end by 3 bases, with 15 bases between. CDR3 nucleotide sequence: TGTGCCAGCAGCCCATGGCAGGGAACCAATCAGCCCCAGCATTTT. Translating gives CASSPWQGTNQPQHF.

The CDR3: CASSLGASYEQYF. The CDR3 DNA reads as TGTGCCAGCAGCTTAGGCGCCTCCTACGAGCAGTACTTC. The V and J genes are TRBV7-2 and TRBJ2-7; D is ambiguous. V lost 1 base to trimming and J lost 0 bases, with 4 bases between them. The germline V gene has CDR1 SGHTA and CDR2 FQGNSA. CDR3 size: 13 residues.

The chain links TRBV15 to TRBJ2-1; 9 positions agree with TRBD2. The J segment lost 6 bases and the V segment lost 8 bases, leaving 11 bases of the junction unmatched. The CDR3 is 15 amino acids. Germline CDR1 reads LNHNV; CDR2 reads YYDKDF (reference sequence). The CDR3 loop is CATSRGRGGLNEQFF. The CDR3 DNA is TGTGCCACCTCCCGAGGGCGGGGGGGTCTCAATGAGCAGTTCTTC.

This sequence joins TRBV6-1 and TRBJ2-2; TRBD1 aligns across 7 bases. The CDR3 runs 15 residues. CDR1 MNHNS and CDR2 SASEGT come from the germline V gene. V trimming: 10 bases; J trimming: 1 base; junction bases outside the gene matches: 9. The CDR3 region has the DNA TGTGCCACCAACATTGGACAGGTGAACACCGGGGAGCTGTTTTTT. It translates to CATNIGQVNTGELFF.

The chain has TRBV30 and TRBJ2-1; perhaps TRBD2 as D (7 bases). Germline CDR1 and CDR2: GTSNPN and SVGIG (reference sequence). V was shortened by 3 bases and J by 3 bases, with 12 bases between the two germline ends. CDR3 length: 14 residues. In nucleotides, the CDR3 is TGTGCCTGGAGAAAGGGAGGGGGCTACAATGAGCAGTTCTTC. Its protein product is CAWRKGGGYNEQFF.

About this clone: The sample holds other DNA sequences that translate to the same CDR3. The chain has TRBV7-2 and TRBJ2-7, with D perhaps matching TRBD1 (6 bases). The germline CDR1 and CDR2 sequences are SGHTA and FQGNSA. The CDR3 is made up of 13 amino acids. Between the trimmed V and J ends, which lost 5 bases and 2 bases, there was a span of 10 bases. The CDR3, as DNA: TGTGCCAGCAGCCCGACAGGCCCCTACGAGCAGTACTTC. It encodes CASSPTGPYEQYF.

The chain combines TRBV9 with TRBJ2-7; maybe TRBD2 (5 bases). This CDR3 is 14 amino acids long. With 4 bases removed from V and 1 base from J, the gap between germline ends came to 12 bases. Germline V gene data show CDR1 as SGDLS and CDR2 as YYNGEE. CDR3 DNA sequence: TGTGCCAGCAGCCCCCCGGGGTTATCCTACGAGCAGTACTTC. It encodes CASSPPGLSYEQYF. Combining the CDR3 with reference TRBV9 and TRBJ2-7 gives the whole variable domain DSGVTQTPKHLITATGQRVTLRCSPRSGDLSVYWYQQSLDQGLQFLIQYYNGEERAKGNILERFSAQQFPDLHSELNLSSLELGDSALYFCASSPPGLSYEQYFGPGTRLTVT.

The J gene is TRBJ2-5, the V gene TRBV5-6, with TRBD2 matching 7 bases. Germline V gives CDR1 SGHDT, CDR2 YYEEEE. V lost 1 base to trimming and J lost 3 bases; unmatched junction nucleotides: 12. The CDR3 is made up of 17 amino acids. This CDR3 reads CASSLMGEGGRKETQYF. The CDR3 DNA sequence: TGTGCCAGCAGCTTGATGGGGGAGGGTGGTAGAAAAGAGACCCAGTACTTC. Full variable domain (missing parts from reference TRBV5-6 and TRBJ2-5): DAGVTQSPTHLIKTRGQQVTLRCSPKSGHDTVSWYQQALGQGPQFIFQYYEEEERQRGNFPDRFSGHQFPNYSSELNVNALLLGDSALYLCASSLMGEGGRKETQYFGPGTRLLVL.

The rearrangement uses TRBV25-1 and TRBJ1-2; D is uncertain. Trimming pared 3 bases from V and 4 bases from J, leaving 12 bases between. The CDR3 runs to 14 residues. Germline CDR1 is MGHDK and CDR2 is SYGVNS. The CDR3 nucleotides are TGTGCCAGCAGTGAGAGCGGGCGGCCCTATGGCTACACCTTC. Translated, it gives CASSESGRPYGYTF.

The V and J genes are TRBV5-1 and TRBJ2-3, with 7 bases identical to TRBD1. This CDR3 is 14 amino acids long. V lost 4 bases to trimming and J lost 2 bases; unmatched junction nucleotides: 4. Per the germline V gene, CDR1 is SGHRS and CDR2 is YFSETQ. CDR3 residues: CASSRGQITDTQYF. CDR3 sequence (DNA): TGCGCCAGCAGCAGGGGACAGATCACAGATACGCAGTATTTT.

V is TRBV23-1 and J is TRBJ2-5, with 9 positions matching TRBD1. TRBV23-1 is recorded as an ORF, its role being uncertain. The CDR3 runs to 17 residues. V trimming: 0 bases; J trimming: 5 bases; junction bases outside the gene matches: 10. CDR3 nucleotide sequence: TGCGCCAGCAGTCAATCTCAGTCGGACAGGGGAGAGGAGACCCAGTACTTC. The encoded protein is CASSQSQSDRGEETQYF.

The CDR3 reads CAWSVGGVNTEAFF. The CDR3 DNA is TGTGCCTGGAGTGTAGGGGGCGTGAACACTGAAGCTTTCTTT. This chain connects TRBV30 to TRBJ1-1, with 7 positions matching TRBD1. With 0 bases clipped from V and 0 bases from J, the junction kept 1 base outside the gene matches. Germline assignment: CDR1 GTSNPN and CDR2 SVGIG (reference sequence). The CDR3 is 14 residues long.

The chain links TRBV18 to TRBJ2-7; 11 bases are shared with TRBD1. V gave up 2 bases and J gave up 4 bases; unmatched junction bases: 4. CDR3 size: 15 residues. Germline CDR1 and CDR2: KGHSH and LQKENI. CDR3 region: CASSPGTGGRYEQYF. For the CDR3, the DNA is TGTGCCAGCTCACCAGGGACAGGGGGACGGTACGAGCAGTACTTC.

The V call is TRBV9, the J call TRBJ2-3, with TRBD2 identical over 7 bases. Germline CDR1 and CDR2: SGDLS and YYNGEE. V shed 0 bases, J shed 2 bases, and the junction held 3 bases outside the gene matches. The CDR3 is made up of 15 amino acids. The CDR3, as DNA: TGTGCCAGCAGCGTAGGAGCGGGGACCACAGATACGCAGTATTTT. It specifies CASSVGAGTTDTQYF. Full variable domain (rest looked up from reference TRBV9 and TRBJ2-3): DSGVTQTPKHLITATGQRVTLRCSPRSGDLSVYWYQQSLDQGLQFLIQYYNGEERAKGNILERFSAQQFPDLHSELNLSSLELGDSALYFCASSVGAGTTDTQYFGPGTRLTVL.

V usage is TRBV11-3 and J usage is TRBJ2-3, with D uncertain. V lost 1 base, J lost 6 bases, and 14 bases lay in between. Germline CDR1 reads SGHNT; CDR2 reads YENEEA. The CDR3 totals 15 residues. The CDR3 DNA follows: TGTGCCAGCAGCTTAGGCTCCCTGCCTACGGATACGCAGTATTTT. It is translated as CASSLGSLPTDTQYF.